This TCR beta chain was documented in a study of shared clonotypes between healthy human individuals (dated by TCRdb to between 2020 and 2021). At the level of the whole study: The cohort comprised a couple of women and a few men aged 18 to 49 years. For each donor, CD4 naive and CD4 memory were each run on three plates, CD8 naive on two plates, and CD8 memory on one plate. Between about 0.85 and 8.9 billion PBMCs per donor were obtained by leukapheresis. To increase sequencing depth and limit assay-specific biases, different laboratories used diverse techniques to prepare libraries and sequence TCR repertoires. To estimate repertoire size and how much clonotypes are shared between individuals, the study performed deep sequencing of blood TCR repertoires from a handful of healthy adults.

Of note for this clone: What antigen it recognizes has not been identified. No base quality information exists; no much larger clone differs at one position.

TCR CDR3 regions were amplified from genomic DNA by multiplex PCR using the deep immunoSEQ assay. Extracted genomic DNA from each cell subset was distributed evenly across all wells of several immunoSEQ 96-well plates, and each plate was treated as a replicate. For sorted subsets, about 200 ng genomic DNA, equal to 30,000 to 35,000 T cell genomes, was loaded into each replicate PCR. Purified libraries were measured with a Qubit 3.0 fluorometer, size-checked on a Bioanalyzer 2100, and measured again with the KAPA Library Quantification kit. Each immunoSEQ 96-well plate was sequenced on its own single-read 150-cycle Illumina NextSeq 550 flow cell. Concerning the study's data processing: Because only junctional sequences without quality scores were contained in the immunoSEQ output, filtering matching that applied to full-length reads could not be performed. Sequences were annotated with PyIR, a Python wrapper for IgBLAST v1.9, and V/J genes and CDR3 were assigned using IMGT germline references. Reads with weak V/J assignments (E-value above 1e-6), missing CDR3, stop codons, out-of-frame junctions, or ambiguous translated residues were removed. V3J clonotypes were defined by identical inferred V gene, J gene, and CDR3 amino acid sequence. To compute the percentage overlap between repertoires, the number of shared unique clonotypes was divided by the size of the smaller repertoire. Repertoire richness was assessed with RTK rarefaction, the Chao1 estimator, and Recon v2.1 estimates of unobserved clonotypes. Generation probabilities for all TCRbeta clonotypes obtained by the gDNA method from a few donors were computed using OLGA. This is the immuneACCESS table as TCRdb keeps it, with only in-frame sequences that have V and J called. A part of the clones is gone; compared with another copy, unresolved V genes explain less than half, and the rest is unexplained. The V and J calls and clone size are taken from that table; D and trimming were inferred from the DNA. For this sample there are nearly 2 million clones; approximately 95% appear just once. The ten largest clonotypes hold approximately 1.2% of the sample.

CDR3 length: 14 amino acids, cysteine to phenylalanine. Here the CDR3 DNA is all that survives: 42 bases in frame from base 1. Trimming costs V 5 bases and J 5 bases, and their ends lie 13 bases apart. CDR1 and CDR2 are read off the germline V gene as WSHSY and SAAADI. What the work shows at the level of the full study, not this receptor alone: Incomplete sequencing was indicated by rarefaction of sorted-subset datasets, despite the large sequencing depth. Sampling was restricted to blood, and TCR repertoires in tissue are likely to differ from TCR repertoires in blood. Because the study included only a small number of donors, the genetic and exposure-history diversity represented was limited. Naive subsets generally had larger estimated clonotype richness than memory subsets. Sharing across several donors was observed for approximately 5% of naive CD4, 3.5% of naive CD8, 2% to 2.5% of memory CD4, and over 0.3% of memory CD8 clonotypes. Pairwise subsampling indicated that sequencing depth was expected to affect the degree of clonotype sharing among donors. Higher generation probabilities were observed for clonotypes shared by all four sorted-subset donors than for non-shared clonotypes.

CD8 naive samples were CD45RO-negative cells positively selected for CCR7, giving a CD45RA+CCR7+ population that excluded TemRA cells. The donors were healthy, HIV-negative adults who had no recently reported acute infections or vaccinations. All donors were Caucasian adults living in Nashville, Tennessee, USA. Blood was collected by leukapheresis, and PBMCs were isolated by Ficoll-Histopaque density gradient centrifugation and then cryopreserved in liquid nitrogen vapor phase. Analytical flow cytometry was used to check the purity and quantity of each magnetically sorted T cell population. Each sorted fraction had its genomic DNA isolated and then quantified by UV absorbance on a Nanodrop 2000c.

The chain links TRBV10-2 with TRBJ2-1; the D element might be TRBD1 or TRBD2, as each aligns at 5 bases. The source of this sequence is a man aged 18-30 years in good health. Input material: naive CD8+ T cells sorted from blood. Taken with the paper, the label for cell subset or site translates to: CD45RA+CCR7+. Here is the DNA: TGCGCCAGCAGTCCTAGCTTGGGACACAATGAGCAGTTCTTC. This encodes CASSPSLGHNEQFF.